The text below deals with one TCR beta chain. Its specificity is unknown. Sample-barcoded 5' priming and a J-beta primer mix drove a second PCR of 7 to 11 cycles. TCRdb reprocessed the 5' RACE reads with MiXCR, giving one entry per CDR3 protein. The sample yields some 700,000 distinct CDR3 sequences, 40% to 45% seen once. The extraction recovered at least 6 micrograms of total RNA per sample. This sample was included in a study of blood T cells in healthy people across ages. Study-level results: Strong correlation linked observed beta diversity and percent naive T cells.

Germline loops: CDR1 SGHRS, CDR2 YFSETQ. There are 15 residues in the CDR3. This chain joins TRBV5-1 and TRBJ2-4, with 7 bases aligning to TRBD1. The last part of the DNA fits TRBJ2-7 better; the J call may be wrong. The material sequenced was blood. This TCR was sampled from a woman aged 60-75 years in good health. The chain's CDR3 is CASSLSGQVYYEQYF. CDR3 sequence (DNA): TGCGCCAGCAGCTTATCCGGACAGGTTTACTACGAGCAGTACTTC.